The rows below give T cell receptor beta chains drawn from one sample of a study of vaccination and CD4 T cells after COVID-19. Their cognate antigens are unknown. Via MiXCR, TCRdb re-called the PCR reads, giving one row per CDR3 protein. Of roughly 17,000 distinct CDR3 sequences listed, less than 70% are singletons. Input material: CD4+ T cells from blood, cultured in vitro. The receptors shown here come from a human donor who had recovered from COVID-19. The CDR3 runs from the conserved cysteine through the conserved F or W. A D gene is named only where the DNA matches it firmly. A clone size is listed for some rows: how often the clone was seen (once, few, many), or a class if it is expanded.

j_call d_call v_call clone_size cdr3_nt cdr3_aa
TRBJ2-7 TRBD1 TRBV6-1 . TGTGCCAGCAGTGAAAGTATGGGACAGGTCTTATCCTACGAGCAGTACTTC CASSESMGQVLSYEQYF
TRBJ1-4 . TRBV20-1 few TGCAGTGCTAGGGACCGGGAGGAGGCAACTAATGAAAAACTGTTTTTT CSARDREEATNEKLFF
TRBJ2-1 TRBD1 TRBV24-1 few TGTGCCACCAGCTTCACGGGACAGGGGGCCGGGAATGAGCAGTTCTTC CATSFTGQGAGNEQFF
TRBJ1-5 . TRBV27 . TGTGCCGGCAGTATTCGGGCTGCGGGCAATCAGCCCCAGCATTTT CAGSIRAAGNQPQHF
TRBJ1-2 . TRBV7-8 few TGTGCCAGCAGCCCAGGACAGTGGAACTATGGCTACACCTTC CASSPGQWNYGYTF
TRBJ2-3 . TRBV19 . TGTGCCAGTGGGGTCGCTTGGGGGTCTGGCACAGATACGCAGTATTTT CASGVAWGSGTDTQYF
TRBJ2-7 TRBD1 TRBV7-2 . TGTGCCAGCAGCACCGGACAGGGCAACGAGCAGTACTTC CASSTGQGNEQYF
TRBJ2-3 . TRBV19 . TGTGCCAGTAGCATCCCTGGGGCAGATACGCAGTATTTT CASSIPGADTQYF
TRBJ1-1 . TRBV12-3/TRBV12-4 once TGTGCCAGCAGTTACAGGGCGTGGGCCACTGAAGCTTTCTTT CASSYRAWATEAFF
TRBJ1-5 . TRBV19 . TGTGCCAGTAGTATCACAGGATCTCGTCAGCCCCAGCATTTT CASSITGSRQPQHF
TRBJ2-1 TRBD2 TRBV10-3 . TGTGCCATAGCGACTAGCGGTTTGATTGGCAATGAGCAGTTCTTC CAIATSGLIGNEQFF
TRBJ1-2 . TRBV28 medium-sized TGTGCCAGCAACCACAATCAAGTGACTAACTATGGCTACACCTTC CASNHNQVTNYGYTF
TRBJ2-5 . TRBV12-5 few TGTGCTAGTGGTTTGTTCGAGGGCCGGGGGACCCAGTACTTC CASGLFEGRGTQYF
TRBJ1-5 . TRBV28 . TGTGCCAGCAGTTTGATCTATCAGCCCCAGCATTTT CASSLIYQPQHF
TRBJ1-1 . TRBV11-3 . TGTGCCAGCAGTCGGGACACCCAACGGACTTTCTTT CASSRDTQRTFF
TRBJ2-1 TRBD2 TRBV30 . TGTGGCTGGAGTGGACTAGCGGGTTACTACAATGAGCAGTTCTTC CGWSGLAGYYNEQFF
TRBJ1-2 TRBD1 TRBV5-4 . TGTGCCAGCAGCTCCTCCCCCCGGGGGCAGGGGGATGGCTACACCTTC CASSSSPRGQGDGYTF
TRBJ2-2 . TRBV2 few TGTGCCAGCACCAAAACGGGGGCCGGGGAGCTGTTTTTT CASTKTGAGELFF
TRBJ2-4 TRBD2 TRBV6-2/TRBV6-3 . TGTGCCAGCAGTTCCTCCCGGGGGGGCGTCGGAAAAAACATTCAGTACTTC CASSSSRGGVGKNIQYF
TRBJ2-1 TRBD1 TRBV19 . TGTGCCAGTAGTATTCCCATACCCCCACTAACAGGGGGCCGTAATGAGCAGTTCTTC CASSIPIPPLTGGRNEQFF
TRBJ1-5 . TRBV10-3 few TGTGCCATCAGAAGGGAGGGACAGCCCCAGCATTTT CAIRREGQPQHF
TRBJ1-1 TRBD1 TRBV10-2 few TGCGCCACCCTAGAGGGCAGGGGGACTGAAGCTTTCTTT CATLEGRGTEAFF